The 2 T cell receptor beta chains given below trace back to one sample, sequenced in a study of blood T cell dynamics during melanoma immunotherapy. Sequencing used immunoSEQ multiplex PCR; TCRdb keeps in-frame clones, though not all of them. Of about 16,000 clones listed, roughly nine tenths are singletons. The time point was: week 3, after first cycle of checkpoint inhibitor. The sequenced sample was blood, obtained from a patient treated with checkpoint blockade. Every receptor here comes from a human donor with melanoma.

The chain has TRBV4-2 and TRBJ1-4, with TRBD1 matching over 9 bases. Germline CDR1 and CDR2: LGHNA and YNFKEQ. The CDR3 spans 16 residues. The ends lost 3 bases at V and 4 bases at J; junction bases unmatched: 6. The CDR3 spells CASSQEGQGRNEKLFF. The CDR3 DNA reads as TGTGCCAGCAGCCAGGAGGGACAGGGCCGTAATGAAAAACTGTTTTTT.

The chain uses TRBV7-2 and TRBJ2-5; tentative D call: TRBD2 (5 bases). Trimming stripped 1 base from V and 2 bases from J, with 11 bases between. The germline CDR1 and CDR2 sequences are SGHTA and FQGNSA. This CDR3 spans 15 amino acids. CDR3 loop: CASSLVEGSQETQYF. CDR3 sequence (DNA): TGTGCCAGCAGCTTAGTAGAGGGCTCTCAAGAGACCCAGTACTTC.